This entry concerns a single T cell receptor (beta chain). What this receptor recognizes is not known. No per-base quality is available; no much larger clone lies one base away. Between the V and J ends, shortened by 5 bases and 1 base respectively, the junction contains 11 bases. Via the germline V gene, CDR1 is MNHEY and CDR2 SVGEGT. The cysteine opens and the phenylalanine closes a CDR3 of 14 amino acids. Only the CDR3 DNA stays, 42 bases, in frame from base 1. This sample is drawn from a study of blood T cell repertoires in COVID-19 (dated by TCRdb to between 2020 and 2021). At the level of the whole study: The collaborator samples originated in the United States, Italy and Spain and spanned the acute and convalescent phases of COVID-19. Subjects who had been exposed to COVID-19, were actively infected with it, or had recovered from it provided the deeply sampled blood TCRbeta repertoires that made up the dataset. Samples were obtained from the ongoing ImmuneRACE study (first 160 participants) and from some 1,200 subjects provided by 6 global collaborators. A freely available public database, intended as a resource for researchers studying the immune response to SARS-CoV-2, is where the repertoires were released. Where HLA class I and class II types were available, the types were taken from metadata supplied by the sample provider, not from assay-based typing. Nearly every sample came with metadata listing a de-identified subject ID, COVID-19 status, age in years and sex. The material from the prospective study consisted of cDNA or gDNA derived from T cells, B-cell-depleted T cells, or PBMCs.

Findings and caveats that apply to the study as a whole: The quantity of clinical and demographic metadata differed by source and by participant and was supplied without curation.

One collaborating source in Seattle enrolled patients during active infection and followed them longitudinally through the course of disease. The collaborating institutions used their own protocols to collect whole blood in K2EDTA tubes. Collaborator samples were shipped for TCRbeta analysis as frozen whole blood, isolated PBMCs, or DNA extracted from either sample type. TCRbeta CDR3 regions were amplified from genomic DNA by means of the immunoSEQ Assay, a bias-controlled multiplex PCR. The original methods were these. The number of nucleated cells in each sample was estimated by amplification of reference gene primers within the assay. To quantify the absolute abundance of each unique TCRbeta CDR3 rearrangement, sequence reads were collapsed and filtered. Productive Simpson clonality was computed per sample as the square root of Simpson's diversity index over productive rearrangements. TCRdb's version of the immuneACCESS table is confined to in-frame rearrangements and falls short of the full clone set. An unresolved V gene accounts for under half of the shortfall where checked; the remainder is of unknown origin. Clonal size and the V and J genes are those of that table, whereas D and trimming came from the DNA. This sample lists roughly 120,000 clones; under 95% were detected once. The top ten hold approximately 4.6% of the sample.

Sequencing was done on a sample of peripheral blood. The chain is encoded by TRBV6-2 or TRBV6-3 joined to TRBJ1-1; no D gene is confidently identified. This sequence was found in a man in his 60s with COVID-19, enrolled during active disease. The sequenced DNA is TGTGCCAGCAGTCTATGGGCCAAGAACACTGAAGCTTTCTTT. Translated, this gives CASSLWAKNTEAFF.